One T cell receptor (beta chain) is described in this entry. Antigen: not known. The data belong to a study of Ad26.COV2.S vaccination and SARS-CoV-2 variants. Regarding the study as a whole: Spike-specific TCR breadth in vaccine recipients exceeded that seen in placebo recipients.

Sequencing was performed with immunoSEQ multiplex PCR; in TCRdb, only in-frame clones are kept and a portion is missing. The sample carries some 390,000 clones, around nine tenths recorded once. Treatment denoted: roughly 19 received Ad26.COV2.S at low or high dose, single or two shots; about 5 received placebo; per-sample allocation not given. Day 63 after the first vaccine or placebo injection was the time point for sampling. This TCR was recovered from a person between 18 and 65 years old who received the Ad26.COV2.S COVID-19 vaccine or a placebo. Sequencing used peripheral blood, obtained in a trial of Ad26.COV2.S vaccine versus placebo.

CDR3 nucleotide sequence: TGTGCCAGCGTAGGGGAGCCCTTCTATGGCTACACCTTC. This sequence encodes CASVGEPFYGYTF. The chain joins TRBV6-5 to TRBJ1-2; the D gene is possibly TRBD1 (5 bases). Germline CDR1 MNHEY, CDR2 SVGAGI. Trimming took 8 bases from V and 4 from J, leaving 14 bases between them. The CDR3 spans 13 residues.